Following are 3 T cell receptor beta chains from one sample sequenced in a study of vaccination effects on CD4 cells after COVID-19. TCRdb keeps only in-frame clones here, not all; method: immunoSEQ multiplex PCR. The table has about 15,000 clones, 70% to 80% seen once. Antigens of these TCRs are unknown. Viral peptide pool expansion of antigen-specific CD4+ T cells preceded sequencing in the ViraFEST assay. On roughly day 10 of culture, CD4+ T cells were separated out. Each participant received a vaccine that was either BNT162b2 or mRNA-1273, given as two doses. Sequences were derived from CD4+ T cells from PBMCs cultured with HCoV-NL63 spike peptides, sampled after COVID-19 vaccination. These receptors were obtained from a human donor who received a COVID-19 vaccine.

The rearrangement uses TRBV6-5 and TRBJ1-1; D gene uncertain. This CDR3 comprises 14 residues. CDR1 is MNHEY and CDR2 is SVGAGI in the germline V gene. Trimming stripped 5 bases from V and 1 base from J, with 11 bases between. For the CDR3, the DNA is TGTGCCAGCAGTCGGGGTCGGGGGAACACTGAAGCTTTCTTT. Translating it yields CASSRGRGNTEAFF.

Only a few counts were recorded for this clone. The chain employs TRBV30 and TRBJ1-2; D possibly corresponds to TRBD1 (5 bases). Germline V gene sequence: CDR1 GTSNPN, CDR2 SVGIG (reference sequence). The CDR3 extends over 13 amino acids. Trimming removed 5 bases at V and 8 bases at J, with 18 bases between. This chain's CDR3 is CAWSRDRPRGYTF. For the CDR3, the DNA is TGTGCCTGGTCCCGGGACCGCCCCCGGGGCTACACCTTC.

The rearrangement links TRBV20-1 to TRBJ2-7; D may correspond to TRBD1 or TRBD2 (5 bases each). CDR1 is DFQATT and CDR2 is SNEGSKA in the germline V gene (reference sequence). The CDR3 consists of 12 residues. V dropped 3 bases and J dropped 6 bases, with 12 bases sitting between them. CDR3 protein: CSASFFGAEQYF. CDR3 nucleotides: TGCAGTGCTAGTTTTTTCGGGGCCGAGCAGTACTTC.